This entry lists 9 T cell receptor delta chains sequenced from one sample in a study of Vδ1+ human thymocytes listed by TCRdb under 2018. These TCRs' antigens remain unknown. Sequenced using an Illumina MiSeq. RNA was extracted with the RNeasy mini kit and reverse transcribed using Superscript III. CDR3 amplicons were generated by multiplex PCR with pooled V-gene forward primers and a constant-region reverse primer carrying Illumina adaptor overhangs. TCRdb recomputed clones from the public reads with CATT; identical DNA rows were then combined. This sample lists some 27,000 delta-chain clones; around 7.7% were detected once. Together, the top ten hold 0.8% to 1% of the sample. The paper's findings and limits, for the study overall: Thymic TRG and TRD repertoires appeared highly polyclonal with Gaussian CDR3 length distributions, unlike oligoclonal peripheral blood repertoires.

Sequenced: Vdelta1+ gamma-delta thymocytes from the thymus. According to the study, the label for this sample's cell subset or site signals: FACS-sorted CD3+ TCRalphabeta- TCRVdelta1+ TCRVdelta2- thymocytes. The source of these receptors is a girl less than two years old who had congenital heart surgery.

The chain carries TRDV1 and TRDJ1; 9 bases are a match to TRDD3. The J gene is not listed in TCRdb, so it was assigned here from a DNA match to germline. J was trimmed by 5 bases and V by 3 bases; bases with no gene match: 7. The CDR3 covers 15 residues. The germline CDR1 and CDR2 sequences are TSWWSYY and QGS. The CDR3 sequence is CALGETGGRGDKLIF. CDR3 nucleotides: TGTGCTCTTGGGGAGACTGGGGGACGTGGAGATAAACTCATCTTT.

This rearrangement joins TRDV1 to TRDJ1, with TRDD3 identical over 9 bases. Germline V lookup: CDR1 TSWWSYY, CDR2 QGS. J gave up 0 bases and V 1 base, and 6 bases lay outside the gene matches. The CDR3 spans 17 residues. CDR3 coding DNA: TGTGCTCTTGGGGAACATTACTGGGGGACAGACACCGATAAACTCATCTTT. This translates into CALGEHYWGTDTDKLIF.

This clone was seen a handful of times. The chain couples TRDV1 to TRDJ1; TRDD3 agrees at 13 bases. The CDR3 extends over 24 amino acids. Trimming at V came to 5 bases and at J to 0 bases, leaving 27 bases not matched to a gene. Germline-derived CDR1 and CDR2 are TSWWSYY and QGS. In DNA, the CDR3 is TGTGCTCTTGGGAAAAGGGAAATTTTCCTGCGGACTGGGGGATACGGGGGGTACACCGATAAACTCATCTTT. Its translation is CALGKREIFLRTGGYGGYTDKLIF.

V and J are TRDV1 and TRDJ1; 10 bases map to TRDD3. The junction had 14 bases not matched to a gene; V was cut back by 5 bases and J by 5 bases. Looked up from germline, CDR1 is TSWWSYY and CDR2 is QGS. The CDR3 is 17 residues long. Here the CDR3 DNA reads TGTGCTCTTGGGCCGAAACGCGGGGGATACGCCCAAGATAAACTCATCTTT. It yields the protein CALGPKRGGYAQDKLIF.

Only a few counts were recorded for this clone. J is TRDJ1 and V is TRDV1; D possibly corresponds to TRDD3 (5 bases). The CDR3 has 19 residues. The germline V gene encodes CDR1 TSWWSYY and CDR2 QGS. Trimming took off 4 bases at V and 0 bases at J, with 24 bases between the two ends. The CDR3 loop is CALGVHPPGLGADTDKLIF. In nucleotides, the CDR3 is TGTGCTCTTGGGGTGCACCCTCCGGGGCTTGGGGCCGACACCGATAAACTCATCTTT.

By frequency in the sample, this clone is medium-sized (0.01 to 0.1%). An end of the junction does not agree with germline; a read error may underlie this. Additional DNA sequences in this sample encode the identical CDR3. V and J are TRDV2 and TRDJ2; 8 bases line up with TRDD3. There are 17 residues in the CDR3. The germline V gene encodes CDR1 GEAIGNYY and CDR2 EKD. In DNA, the CDR3 is TGTGCCTGTGACAGTACTGGGGGTACCGGTTTGACGGCACAACTCTTCTTT. Its protein product is CACDSTGGTGLTAQLFF.

The rearrangement joins TRDV1 to TRDJ1; 9 bases are shared with TRDD3. CDR1 is TSWWSYY and CDR2 is QGS in the germline V gene. After removal of 9 bases from V and 0 bases from J, the junction contained 11 bases not matched to a gene. The CDR3 totals 16 residues. The CDR3 nucleotides read TGTGCTCTAAGGGGATACGTTCCCCCGTACACCGATAAACTCATCTTT. Residues: CALRGYVPPYTDKLIF.

This clone was seen a few times. The genes are TRDV1 and TRDJ1, with 13 nucleotides matching TRDD3. Per the germline V gene, CDR1 is TSWWSYY and CDR2 is QGS. Trimming at V came to 2 bases and at J to 4 bases, leaving 25 bases not matched to a gene. This CDR3 region has 23 residues. CDR3 nucleotide sequence: TGTGCTCTTGGGGAAGCGCCTGGGGGATTACCCACTGGGGGATACGGAGCGGTCGATAAACTCATCTTT. Amino acids: CALGEAPGGLPTGGYGAVDKLIF.

This clone was seen a handful of times. The V call is TRDV1, the J call TRDJ1, with 7 bases lining up with TRDD3. Germline CDR1 is TSWWSYY and CDR2 is QGS. Trimming cost V 0 bases and J 0 bases; bases outside gene matches: 16. The CDR3 spans 20 residues. CDR3 sequence reads: CALGELSLRSGDEYTDKLIF. The CDR3 DNA reads TGTGCTCTTGGGGAACTAAGCCTACGTTCGGGGGATGAGTACACCGATAAACTCATCTTT.